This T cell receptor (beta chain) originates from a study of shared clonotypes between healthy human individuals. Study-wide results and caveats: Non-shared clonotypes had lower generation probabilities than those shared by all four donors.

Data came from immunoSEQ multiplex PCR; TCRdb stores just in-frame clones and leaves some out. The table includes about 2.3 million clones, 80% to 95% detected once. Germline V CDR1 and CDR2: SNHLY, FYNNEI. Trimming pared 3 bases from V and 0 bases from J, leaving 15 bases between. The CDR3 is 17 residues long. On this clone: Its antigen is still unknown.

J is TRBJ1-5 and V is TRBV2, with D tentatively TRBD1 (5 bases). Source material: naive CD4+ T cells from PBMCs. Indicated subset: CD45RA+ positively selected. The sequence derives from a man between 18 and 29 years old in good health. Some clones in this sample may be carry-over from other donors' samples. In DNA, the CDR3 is TGTGCCAGCAGTGACCTCGGGGCCCAATATAGCAATCAGCCCCAGCATTTT. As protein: CASSDLGAQYSNQPQHF.